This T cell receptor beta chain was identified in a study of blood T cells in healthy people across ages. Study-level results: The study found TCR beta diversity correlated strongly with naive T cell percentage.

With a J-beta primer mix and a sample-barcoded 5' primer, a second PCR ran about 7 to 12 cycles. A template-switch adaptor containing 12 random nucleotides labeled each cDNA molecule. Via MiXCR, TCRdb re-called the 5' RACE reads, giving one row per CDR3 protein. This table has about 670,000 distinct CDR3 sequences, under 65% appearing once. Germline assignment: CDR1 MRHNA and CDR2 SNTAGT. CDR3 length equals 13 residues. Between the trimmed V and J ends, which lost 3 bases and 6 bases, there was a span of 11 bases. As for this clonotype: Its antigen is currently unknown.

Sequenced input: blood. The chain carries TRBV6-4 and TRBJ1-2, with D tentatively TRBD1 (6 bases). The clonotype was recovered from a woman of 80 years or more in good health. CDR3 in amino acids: CASSEQGTHGYTF. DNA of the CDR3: TGTGCCAGCAGTGAACAGGGTACGCATGGCTACACCTTC.